The 20 T cell receptor beta chains below come from one sample, sequenced in a study of T cell responses to AZD1222 COVID-19 vaccine. Profiling relied on immunoSEQ multiplex PCR, and the TCRdb table lists in-frame clones only, not all of them. Seen here are 95,000 to 100,000 clones, 85% to 90% observed once, and the top ten hold approximately 15%. Here the sequenced sample was peripheral blood, taken 28 days after the second AZD1222 dose. All receptors derive from an adult who received the AZD1222 COVID-19 vaccine.

The V and J genes are TRBV5-4 and TRBJ2-4; D assignment may be TRBD1 or TRBD2 (7 bases each). Germline CDR1 and CDR2: SGHNT and YYREEE (reference sequence). This CDR3 is built from 16 residues. Trimming took off 3 bases at V and 2 bases at J, with 15 bases between the two ends. Here the CDR3 DNA reads TGTGCCAGCAGCTCAGGGGGGGGCGGAACCAAAAACATTCAGTACTTC. Its protein is CASSSGGGGTKNIQYF. The entire variable domain, with the rest obtained from reference TRBV5-4 and TRBJ2-4, is as follows: ETGVTQSPTHLIKTRGQQVTLRCSSQSGHNTVSWYQQALGQGPQFIFQYYREEENGRGNFPPRFSGLQFPNYSSELNVNALELDDSALYLCASSSGGGGTKNIQYFGAGTRLSVL.

This chain joins TRBV29-1 and TRBJ2-1, with a weak D call TRBD2 (5 bases). The V and J ends lost 6 bases and 6 bases respectively, with 21 bases between them. The CDR3 sequence is 15 residues long. CDR1 and CDR2 (germline): SQVTM, ANQGSEA. CDR3 in amino acids: CSVLRKLVLGNEQFF. The CDR3 region has the DNA TGCAGCGTCCTTAGGAAACTAGTCCTAGGCAATGAGCAGTTCTTC.

J is TRBJ1-1 and V is TRBV12-2. TRBV12-2 is a known pseudogene. The CDR3 sequence is 14 residues long. DNA for the CDR3: TGTGCAGGAATGCAGTATATACTGAACACTGAAGCTTTCTTT. Encoded protein: CAGMQYILNTEAFF.

The J gene is TRBJ1-6, the V gene TRBV5-1; D may be TRBD1 (5 bases). V was shortened by 4 bases and J by 9 bases, with 17 bases between the two germline ends. Looked up from germline, CDR1 is SGHRS and CDR2 is YFSETQ. The CDR3 spans 15 residues. The CDR3 sequence: CASSLGWGGVSPLHF. The CDR3 coding sequence is TGCGCCAGCAGCCTTGGGTGGGGAGGGGTTTCACCCCTCCACTTT. Looking up the rest from reference TRBV5-1 and TRBJ1-6 gives the full variable domain: KAGVTQTPRYLIKTRGQQVTLSCSPISGHRSVSWYQQTPGQGLQFLFEYFSETQRNKGNFPGRFSGRQFSNSRSEMNVSTLELGDSALYLCASSLGWGGVSPLHFGNGTRLTVT.

The rearrangement joins TRBV18 to TRBJ2-2, with D perhaps matching TRBD1 (5 bases). The length of the CDR3 is 16 residues. Germline-derived CDR1 and CDR2 are KGHSH and LQKENI. V was pared by 2 bases and J by 1 base, with 11 bases between. The CDR3 nucleotides read TGTGCCAGCTCACCATTGAACCAGGGGAACACCGGGGAGCTGTTTTTT. It encodes CASSPLNQGNTGELFF.

The gene calls are TRBV28 and TRBJ1-4; D perhaps matches TRBD1 (5 bases). Germline V CDR1 and CDR2: MDHEN, SYDVKM. The CDR3 is 13 amino acids. Trimming stripped 3 bases from V and 6 bases from J, with 8 bases between. DNA for the CDR3: TGTGCCAGCAGTTTCGGGGCCGATGAAAAACTGTTTTTT. Its protein is CASSFGADEKLFF.

This chain uses TRBV5-4 with TRBJ2-5; possibly TRBD1 for D (6 bases). The CDR3 covers 14 residues. The V end was cut by 4 bases, the J end by 0 bases, with 10 bases between. Germline V CDR1 and CDR2: SGHNT, YYREEE (reference sequence). As DNA, the CDR3 is TGTGCCAGCAGCGTAGGACAGAACCAAGAGACCCAGTACTTC. Translated, it gives CASSVGQNQETQYF.

A few counts support this clone. The chain uses TRBV19 and TRBJ1-2; D may be TRBD1 (5 bases). The length of the CDR3 is 13 residues. The germline V gene has CDR1 LNHDA and CDR2 SQIVND (reference sequence). The V gene lost 6 bases and the J gene lost 8 bases, with 16 bases spanning the gap. The chain's CDR3 is CASRASGSLGYTF. CDR3 nucleotides: TGTGCCAGTAGAGCCTCAGGGTCTTTAGGCTACACCTTC.

The V and J genes are TRBV10-1 and TRBJ2-5; 10 nucleotides line up with TRBD2. Trimming took 5 bases from V and 2 from J; bases not matched to a gene: 5. Per germline, CDR1 WNHNN and CDR2 SYGVQD (reference sequence). The CDR3 totals 15 residues. The CDR3 coding sequence is TGCGCCAGCAGTCTAAGCGGGAGGGGGCAAGAGACCCAGTACTTC. As protein: CASSLSGRGQETQYF.

The chain has TRBV5-1 and TRBJ1-2; 9 bases match TRBD1. This CDR3 has 17 residues. V dropped 3 bases and J dropped 2; count of bases not matched to a gene: 11. Germline-derived CDR1 and CDR2 are SGHRS and YFSETQ. The CDR3 coding sequence is TGCGCCAGCAGCTCTTCCGGGACAGGGTATGAAAACTATGGCTACACCTTC. Its protein product is CASSSSGTGYENYGYTF. Together with reference TRBV5-1 and TRBJ1-2, the CDR3 gives the full variable domain: KAGVTQTPRYLIKTRGQQVTLSCSPISGHRSVSWYQQTPGQGLQFLFEYFSETQRNKGNFPGRFSGRQFSNSRSEMNVSTLELGDSALYLCASSSSGTGYENYGYTFGSGTRLTVV.

The chain joins TRBV27 to TRBJ2-3; 10 bases map to TRBD2. V dropped 5 bases and J dropped 4; count of bases not matched to a gene: 9. The CDR3 is made up of 16 amino acids. Germline V gives CDR1 MNHEY, CDR2 SMNVEV (reference sequence). CDR3 sequence reads: CASSRLGLAIADTQYF. The DNA of the CDR3 is TGTGCCAGCAGTAGGCTGGGACTAGCGATAGCAGATACGCAGTATTTT.

V and J are TRBV27 and TRBJ2-1; 15 bases line up with TRBD2. Per germline, CDR1 MNHEY and CDR2 SMNVEV (reference sequence). Germline trimming cut 6 bases from V and 3 bases from J; bases unmatched to any gene: 6. This CDR3 region has 17 residues. The CDR3 nucleotides read TGTGCCAGCAGACTAGGACTAGCGGGAGGGATCTACAATGAGCAGTTCTTC. It is translated as CASRLGLAGGIYNEQFF.

The DNA for the CDR3 is TGTGCCAGCAGCCGACAGGGGATTAACACCGGGGAGCTGTTTTTT. Protein sequence: CASSRQGINTGELFF. This chain uses TRBV25-1 with TRBJ2-2; 8 positions agree with TRBD1. Germline V gene sequence: CDR1 MGHDK, CDR2 SYGVNS. This CDR3 region has 15 residues. V lost 6 bases to trimming and J lost 2 bases; unmatched junction nucleotides: 5. Together with reference TRBV25-1 and TRBJ2-2, the CDR3 gives the full variable domain: EADIYQTPRYLVIGTGKKITLECSQTMGHDKMYWYQQDPGMELHLIHYSYGVNSTEKGDLSSESTVSRIRTEHFPLTLESARPSHTSQYLCASSRQGINTGELFFGEGSRLTVL.

The chain carries TRBV2 and TRBJ2-7; 7 nucleotides line up with TRBD2. Germline V gene lookup returns CDR1 SNHLY and CDR2 FYNNEI. This CDR3 is built from 15 residues. Trimming at V came to 6 bases and at J to 5 bases, leaving 13 bases not matched to a gene. CDR3 nucleotide sequence: TGTGCCAGCAGCCCCCGCCTAGGGGCGGGGGACGAGCAGTACTTC. Amino acid sequence: CASSPRLGAGDEQYF.

Note on this clone: Relative to the germline gene, one junction end is altered; a read error may explain this. The gene calls are TRBV20-1 and TRBJ2-1; 7 bases map to TRBD2. The CDR3 covers 12 residues. CDR1 and CDR2 from the germline V gene are DFQATT and SNEGSKA (reference sequence). The CDR3 reads CSASGSGDEQFF. CDR3 nucleotides: TGCAGTGCTAGTGGGAGCGGGGATGAACAGTTCTTC.

The chain links TRBV7-2 to TRBJ1-1; D is unclear. Germline V gene sequence: CDR1 SGHTA, CDR2 FQGNSA. The CDR3 spans 15 residues. V lost 6 bases to trimming and J lost 5 bases, with 19 bases between them. This CDR3 reads CASSPNTGGWTEAFF. The DNA of the CDR3 is TGTGCCAGCAGTCCCAACACGGGAGGATGGACTGAAGCTTTCTTT.

To note about this clone: The junction does not match germline at one end; this may be a read error. V usage is TRBV7-9 and J usage is TRBJ1-3, with 11 positions matching TRBD1. This CDR3 is built from 14 residues. Germline loops: CDR1 SEHNR, CDR2 FQNEAQ (reference sequence). As DNA, the CDR3 is TGTACCAGCAGCCAAGGACAGGGGGCGGACACCATATATTTT. Its protein product is CTSSQGQGADTIYF.

The chain recombines TRBV6-5 with TRBJ1-4; TRBD1 agrees at 9 bases. Germline V gene data show CDR1 as MNHEY and CDR2 as SVGAGI. V lost 8 bases to trimming and J lost 8 bases; unmatched junction nucleotides: 6. The CDR3 contains 13 residues. As DNA, the CDR3 is TGTGCCAGCTCAGACAGGGGGAGCGAAAAACTGTTTTTT. Its protein product is CASSDRGSEKLFF.

The V gene is TRBV9, the J gene TRBJ2-5; the D is unclear. The CDR3 has 15 amino acids. Trimming left V 0 bases short and J 2 bases short, with 11 bases between. CDR1 SGDLS and CDR2 YYNGEE come from the germline V gene. CDR3 region: CASSVDPTSQETQYF. The CDR3 DNA reads as TGTGCCAGCAGCGTAGACCCGACGTCTCAAGAGACCCAGTACTTC.

V and J are TRBV27 and TRBJ1-1, with D unresolved. V lost 3 bases and J 1 base, leaving 6 bases between the germline ends. Germline CDR1 is MNHEY and CDR2 is SMNVEV (reference sequence). The CDR3 length is 13 residues. CDR3 residues: CASSLWGNTEAFF. The CDR3, as DNA: TGTGCCAGCAGTTTGTGGGGGAACACTGAAGCTTTCTTT.